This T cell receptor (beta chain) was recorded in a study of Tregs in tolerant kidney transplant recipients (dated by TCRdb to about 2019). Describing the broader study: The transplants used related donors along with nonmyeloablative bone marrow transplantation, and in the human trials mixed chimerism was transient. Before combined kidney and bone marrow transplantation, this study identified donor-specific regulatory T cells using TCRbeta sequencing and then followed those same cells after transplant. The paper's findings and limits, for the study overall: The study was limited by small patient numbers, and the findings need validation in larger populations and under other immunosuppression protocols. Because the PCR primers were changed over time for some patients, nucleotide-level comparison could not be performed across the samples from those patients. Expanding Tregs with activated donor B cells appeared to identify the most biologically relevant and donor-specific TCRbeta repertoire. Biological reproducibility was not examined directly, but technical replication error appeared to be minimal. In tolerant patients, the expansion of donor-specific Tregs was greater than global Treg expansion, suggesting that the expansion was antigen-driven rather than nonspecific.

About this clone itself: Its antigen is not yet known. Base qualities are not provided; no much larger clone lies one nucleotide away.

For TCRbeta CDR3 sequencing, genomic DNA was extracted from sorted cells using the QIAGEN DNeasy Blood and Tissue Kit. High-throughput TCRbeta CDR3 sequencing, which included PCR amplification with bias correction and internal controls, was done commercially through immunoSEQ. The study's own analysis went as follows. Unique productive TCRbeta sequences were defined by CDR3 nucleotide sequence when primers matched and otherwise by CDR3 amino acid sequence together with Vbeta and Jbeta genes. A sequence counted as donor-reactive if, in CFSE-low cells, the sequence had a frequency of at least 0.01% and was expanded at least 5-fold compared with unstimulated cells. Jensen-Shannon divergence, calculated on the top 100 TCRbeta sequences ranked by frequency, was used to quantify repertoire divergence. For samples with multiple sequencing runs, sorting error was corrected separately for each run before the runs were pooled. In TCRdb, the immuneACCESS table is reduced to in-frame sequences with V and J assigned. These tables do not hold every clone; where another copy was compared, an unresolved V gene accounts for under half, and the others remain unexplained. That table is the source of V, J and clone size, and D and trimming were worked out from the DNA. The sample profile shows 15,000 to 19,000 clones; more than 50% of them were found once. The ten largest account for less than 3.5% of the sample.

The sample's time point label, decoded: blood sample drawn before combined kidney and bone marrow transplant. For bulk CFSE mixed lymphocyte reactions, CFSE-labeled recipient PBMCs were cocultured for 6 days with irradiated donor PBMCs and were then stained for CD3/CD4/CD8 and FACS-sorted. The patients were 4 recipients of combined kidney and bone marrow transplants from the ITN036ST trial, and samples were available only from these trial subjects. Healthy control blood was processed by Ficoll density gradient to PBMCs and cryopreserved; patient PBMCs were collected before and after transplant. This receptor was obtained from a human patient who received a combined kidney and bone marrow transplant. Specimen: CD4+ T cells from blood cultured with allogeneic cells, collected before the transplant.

The CDR3 reads CASSLGITGHALWTQYF. The nucleotide sequence reads TGTGCCAGCAGCTTGGGTATTACGGGACACGCCCTGTGGACCCAGTACTTC. The chain uses TRBV5-6 and TRBJ2-5; matching of 6 bases hints at TRBD1 as the D gene. From the germline V gene, CDR1 is SGHDT and CDR2 is YYEEEE. V loses 0 bases of germline sequence and J loses 7 bases, and the interval between the two ends is 22 bases. The CDR3 contains 17 residues, cysteine and phenylalanine counted. The read is trimmed to its CDR3 DNA, 51 bases read in frame from base 1.